This T cell receptor (beta chain) was observed in a study of Ad26.COV2.S vaccination and SARS-CoV-2 variants. About the study: Donor joined the COV1001 Ad26.COV2.S trial arm.

Of note for this clone: Antigen: not known.

Indicated treatment: 19 received Ad26.COV2.S at low or high dose, single or two shots; 5 received placebo; per-sample allocation not given. The investigators took samples on day 63 after the first vaccine or placebo injection. Expressing Wuhan-strain SARS-CoV-2 spike, an Ad26 vector served as the vaccine. Measured with immunoSEQ multiplex PCR; TCRdb has only the in-frame clones, and not every one. The sample lists about 400,000 clones, about 89% occurring once. Whole-study results and caveats: Vaccinated individuals (as opposed to placebo recipients) had higher spike-specific TCR breadth. There was a possibility that the TCR breadth and depth analyses underestimated total T cell responses.

The V gene lost 7 bases and the J gene lost 7 bases, with 7 bases spanning the gap. The CDR3 loop spans 11 amino acids. CDR1 is SNHLY, CDR2 FYNNEI, per germline. The sample consisted of peripheral blood, taken in a trial of Ad26.COV2.S vaccine versus placebo. This clonotype was obtained from a person between 18 and 59 years old who received the Ad26.COV2.S COVID-19 vaccine or a placebo. V gene TRBV2 combines with J gene TRBJ1-4; TRBD1 is a possible D gene (6 bases). CDR3 sequence: CASKGGEKLFF. DNA for the CDR3: TGTGCCAGCAAGGGGGGTGAAAAACTGTTTTTT.